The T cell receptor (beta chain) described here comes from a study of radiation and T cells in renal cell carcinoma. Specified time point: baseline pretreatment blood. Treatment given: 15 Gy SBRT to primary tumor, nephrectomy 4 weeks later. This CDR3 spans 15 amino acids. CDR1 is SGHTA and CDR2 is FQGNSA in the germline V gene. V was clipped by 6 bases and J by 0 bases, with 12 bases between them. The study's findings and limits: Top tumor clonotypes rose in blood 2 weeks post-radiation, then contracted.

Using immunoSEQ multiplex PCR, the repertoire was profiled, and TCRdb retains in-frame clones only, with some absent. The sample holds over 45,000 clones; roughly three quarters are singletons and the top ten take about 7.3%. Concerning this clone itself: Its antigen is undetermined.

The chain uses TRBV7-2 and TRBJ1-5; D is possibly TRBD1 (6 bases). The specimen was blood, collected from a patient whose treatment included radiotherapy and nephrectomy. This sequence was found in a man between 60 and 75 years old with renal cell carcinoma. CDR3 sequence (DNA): TGTGCCAGCAGTGGAGGGGGGGATAGCAATCAGCCCCAGCATTTT. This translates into CASSGGGDSNQPQHF.